This T cell receptor (beta chain) originates from a study of blood T cell repertoires in COVID-19. The CDR3 has 13 residues. The V gene's germline CDR1 is SNHLY and CDR2 FYNNEI. V dropped 5 bases and J dropped 5; count of bases not matched to a gene: 4. Sequencing was performed with immunoSEQ multiplex PCR; in TCRdb, only in-frame clones are kept and a portion is missing. The table records about 150,000 clones, roughly 87% of them present only once. This clone showed up just once. The sample was peripheral blood. This clonotype was sampled from a woman aged 55-70 years with active or convalescent COVID-19. V is TRBV2 and J is TRBJ2-5; 8 bases match TRBD2. CDR3 in DNA: TGTGCCAGCAGTATTCAGCGGGGGGAGACCCAGTACTTC. It specifies CASSIQRGETQYF.